The 27 T cell receptor beta chains below all came from one sample that was sequenced in a study of T cells after posttransplantation cyclophosphamide. The method was immunoSEQ multiplex PCR; TCRdb's version includes in-frame clones alone and lacks a portion of them. The repertoire holds 45,000 or so clones, with around 91% as singletons. Sequenced: PBMCs. The receptor source for this set is a woman between 45 and 65 years old in good health and a related stem cell transplant donor.

The V gene is TRBV7-9, the J gene TRBJ2-7; the match to TRBD2 covers 10 bases. The CDR3 runs to 14 residues. The trim removed 4 bases at V and 2 bases at J, leaving 2 bases unmatched. From germline, CDR1 is SEHNR and CDR2 FQNEAQ (reference sequence). The CDR3 loop is CASSSSGRAYEQYF. The CDR3 region has the DNA TGTGCCAGCAGCTCAAGCGGGAGGGCCTACGAGCAGTACTTC.

This clone showed up just once. J is TRBJ2-1 and V is TRBV5-1; TRBD1 aligns across 7 bases. The V gene's germline CDR1 is SGHRS and CDR2 YFSETQ. After removal of 2 bases from V and 6 bases from J, the junction contained 5 bases not matched to a gene. The CDR3 has 14 amino acids. CDR3 sequence: CASSLPGQFNEQFF. The DNA of the CDR3 is TGCGCCAGCAGCTTACCGGGACAGTTCAATGAGCAGTTCTTC.

The chain employs TRBV11-2 and TRBJ2-7, with TRBD1 matching 9 bases. The CDR3 spans 14 residues. CDR1 and CDR2 (germline): SGHAT, FQNNGV. V dropped 5 bases and J dropped 4; count of bases not matched to a gene: 6. CDR3 DNA: TGTGCCAGCAGCCCAGACAGGGGGTCATACGAGCAGTACTTC. It is translated as CASSPDRGSYEQYF.

This chain connects TRBV25-1 to TRBJ1-3; D might be TRBD1 (5 bases). Germline V lookup: CDR1 MGHDK, CDR2 SYGVNS. This CDR3 is 16 amino acids long. V shed 4 bases and J shed 0 bases, with 13 bases lying between them. DNA of the CDR3: TGTGCCAGCAGTGCGCCGGGACTTCCCTCTGGAAACACCATATATTTT. Protein sequence: CASSAPGLPSGNTIYF. The variable domain in full, completed from reference TRBV25-1 and TRBJ1-3, reads EADIYQTPRYLVIGTGKKITLECSQTMGHDKMYWYQQDPGMELHLIHYSYGVNSTEKGDLSSESTVSRIRTEHFPLTLESARPSHTSQYLCASSAPGLPSGNTIYFGEGSWLTVV.

The chain uses TRBV5-1 and TRBJ2-2, with D maybe TRBD1 (6 bases). CDR3 length: 17 amino acids. V was clipped by 10 bases and J by 8 bases, with 30 bases between them. Germline V gene data show CDR1 as SGHRS and CDR2 as YFSETQ. The CDR3 sequence: CASQPPTGFGVLGELFF. In DNA, the CDR3 is TGCGCCTCTCAGCCACCGACAGGATTCGGTGTTTTAGGGGAGCTGTTTTTT.

This chain connects TRBV28 to TRBJ2-2, with 10 bases that match TRBD1. The junction had 5 bases not matched to a gene; V was cut back by 4 bases and J by 6 bases. This CDR3 has 15 amino acids. CDR1 and CDR2 (germline): MDHEN, SYDVKM. CDR3 region: CASSSGTGESGELFF. The CDR3 DNA is TGTGCCAGCAGTTCCGGGACAGGGGAATCCGGGGAGCTGTTTTTT.

This rearrangement joins TRBV18 to TRBJ2-7; a weak D match, TRBD2 (6 bases). The V gene lost 6 bases and the J gene lost 4 bases, with 13 bases spanning the gap. This CDR3 has 13 residues. CDR1 is KGHSH, CDR2 LQKENI, per germline. The CDR3 DNA follows: TGTGCCAGCTCGCCCGGGGACTTTTACGAGCAGTACTTC. Translation gives CASSPGDFYEQYF.

This clone was observed a single time. Relative to the germline gene, one junction end is altered; a read error may explain this. J is TRBJ2-2 and V is TRBV7-7, with D perhaps matching TRBD2 (5 bases). The CDR3 covers 14 residues. Germline lookup yields CDR1 SSHAT and CDR2 FNYEAQ (reference sequence). The CDR3 nucleotides are TGTGCTAGCAGCTTATCTAGTCCCACCGGGGAGCTGCTTTTT. Translation gives CASSLSSPTGELLF.

The CDR3 nucleotides are TGTGCCAGTAGTATACTTATAGCGGGAGCGGGTAATGAGCAGTTCTTC. Its translation: CASSILIAGAGNEQFF. The V call is TRBV19, the J call TRBJ2-1; 9 bases fit TRBD2. Trimming at V came to 2 bases and at J to 7 bases, leaving 9 bases not matched to a gene. Germline V gives CDR1 LNHDA, CDR2 SQIVND (reference sequence). This CDR3 contains 16 residues.

The chain combines TRBV5-1 with TRBJ2-3; 9 nucleotides agree with TRBD2. The V gene end was trimmed by 0 bases and the J gene end by 5 bases; junction bases not matched to a gene: 7. The CDR3 extends over 16 amino acids. Germline V gives CDR1 SGHRS, CDR2 YFSETQ. DNA of the CDR3: TGCGCCAGCAGCTTGGCCCCAGCGGGAGGAGAAGATACGCAGTATTTT. Protein sequence: CASSLAPAGGEDTQYF.

The rearrangement links TRBV5-1 to TRBJ2-5, with 7 bases that match TRBD2. With the DNA end fitting TRBJ2-7 better, the J assignment may be wrong. Germline CDR1 SGHRS, CDR2 YFSETQ. This CDR3 has 15 residues. CDR3 sequence (DNA): TGCGCCAGCAGCACGGCAGGGACTACGGCCTACGAGCAGTACTTC. As protein: CASSTAGTTAYEQYF.

V is TRBV5-1 and J is TRBJ2-3; 9 bases align to TRBD2. With 4 bases clipped from V and 6 bases from J, the junction kept 12 bases outside the gene matches. There are 16 residues in the CDR3. The germline V gene encodes CDR1 SGHRS and CDR2 YFSETQ. CDR3: CASSPRVAGVGDTQYF. As DNA, the CDR3 is TGCGCCAGCAGCCCTCGGGTAGCGGGAGTGGGCGATACGCAGTATTTT.

The chain recombines TRBV27 with TRBJ2-2; TRBD2 is a possible D gene (6 bases). The germline V and J ends were trimmed by 6 bases and 7 bases, with 12 bases remaining between them. There are 13 residues in the CDR3. Germline values: CDR1 MNHEY, CDR2 SMNVEV (reference sequence). DNA for the CDR3: TGTGCCAGCAGGCAGGGAGCGGGCGGGGAGCTGTTTTTT. Translated: CASRQGAGGELFF.

V is TRBV27 and J is TRBJ1-1; tentatively, D is TRBD1 (5 bases). V dropped 2 bases and J dropped 3 bases, with 10 bases sitting between them. The CDR3 has 14 residues. Germline V lookup: CDR1 MNHEY, CDR2 SMNVEV (reference sequence). CDR3 DNA sequence: TGTGCCAGCAGTTTAGTAGGGGTTCACACTGAAGCTTTCTTT. This translates into CASSLVGVHTEAFF.

The chain has TRBV15 and TRBJ2-3; TRBD1 agrees at 7 bases. Losses at the gene ends were 2 bases for V and 3 bases for J; bases not matched to a gene: 2. Germline V gives CDR1 LNHNV, CDR2 YYDKDF (reference sequence). The CDR3 length is 14 residues. The CDR3: CATSRRQGTDTQYF. In DNA, the CDR3 is TGTGCCACCAGCAGACGACAGGGTACAGATACGCAGTATTTT.

The chain is built from TRBV5-1 and TRBJ2-5; the D is unclear. V lost 0 bases and J lost 2, with 5 bases in between. The CDR3 totals 13 residues. Germline-derived CDR1 and CDR2 are SGHRS and YFSETQ. The CDR3 loop reads CASSLGEQETQYF. The CDR3 bases are TGCGCCAGCAGCTTGGGCGAACAAGAGACCCAGTACTTC.

This clone was recorded only once. The V call is TRBV18, the J call TRBJ1-4, with D perhaps matching TRBD1 (6 bases). CDR1 is KGHSH and CDR2 is LQKENI in the germline V gene. The CDR3 sequence is 17 residues long. V was shortened by 3 bases and J by 2 bases, with 16 bases between the two germline ends. The CDR3 sequence: CASSPQVQGSTNEKLFF. DNA of the CDR3: TGTGCCAGCTCACCCCAGGTGCAGGGGAGCACTAATGAAAAACTGTTTTTT.

V gene TRBV9 combines with J gene TRBJ1-1, with a weak D call TRBD1 (6 bases). The V gene's germline CDR1 is SGDLS and CDR2 YYNGEE. Trimming took 1 base from V and 1 from J, leaving 8 bases between them. This CDR3 spans 14 amino acids. The CDR3 nucleotides read TGTGCCAGCAGCGTATACAGGGAGAACACTGAAGCTTTCTTT. It translates to CASSVYRENTEAFF.

In nucleotides, the CDR3 is TGTGCCAGCAGTGAAGCGCAACCTAGCGGGAAAGAGACCCAGTACTTC. Translated, it gives CASSEAQPSGKETQYF. The rearrangement joins TRBV6-1 to TRBJ2-5; 9 nucleotides agree with TRBD2. V lost 0 bases to trimming and J lost 3 bases; unmatched junction nucleotides: 5. This CDR3 contains 16 residues. Germline CDR1 and CDR2: MNHNS and SASEGT.

There are a few counts of this clone. This chain uses TRBV5-1 with TRBJ1-2, with 10 bases fitting TRBD1. The J segment lost 5 bases and the V segment lost 0 bases, leaving 7 bases of the junction unmatched. CDR3 length: 16 residues. Germline CDR1 is SGHRS and CDR2 is YFSETQ. The DNA for the CDR3 is TGCGCCAGCAGCTTGGCCGGGACAGGGGAGGCTTATGGCTACACCTTC. It codes for CASSLAGTGEAYGYTF.

A single count supports this clone. The chain links TRBV28 to TRBJ1-5, with unresolved D. The V end was cut by 5 bases, the J end by 0 bases, with 11 bases between. Germline-derived CDR1 and CDR2 are MDHEN and SYDVKM. The CDR3 has 15 residues. CDR3 DNA sequence: TGTGCCAGCAGTCCCTCCGGGGATAGCAATCAGCCCCAGCATTTT. It specifies CASSPSGDSNQPQHF.

This sequence joins TRBV5-1 and TRBJ1-5; D is uncertain. The V gene lost 2 bases and the J gene lost 4 bases, with 7 bases spanning the gap. CDR3 length equals 13 residues. In germline, CDR1 is SGHRS, CDR2 YFSETQ. The CDR3 region is CASSFDGNQPQHF. The CDR3 DNA reads TGCGCCAGCAGCTTCGACGGGAATCAGCCCCAGCATTTT.

The chain is built from TRBV10-3 and TRBJ2-7; 8 bases agree with TRBD2. V lost 2 bases to trimming and J lost 3 bases; unmatched junction nucleotides: 6. CDR3 length: 15 residues. From germline, CDR1 is ENHRY and CDR2 SYGVKD. In nucleotides, the CDR3 is TGTGCCATCAGTGAGGGGCGGGGGGCCGACTACGAGCAGTACTTC. Amino acids: CAISEGRGADYEQYF.

The chain combines TRBV7-8 with TRBJ2-5; TRBD1 agrees at 10 bases. CDR1 and CDR2 (germline): SGHVS, FQNEAQ. The CDR3 runs to 14 residues. The J segment lost 5 bases and the V segment lost 5 bases, leaving 5 bases of the junction unmatched. CDR3: CASSTTGGRETQYF. In DNA, the CDR3 is TGTGCCAGCAGCACGACAGGGGGCCGGGAGACCCAGTACTTC.

The chain joins TRBV7-8 to TRBJ2-7; possible D gene TRBD1, 6 bases. The CDR3 is 15 amino acids. Trimming took off 4 bases at V and 3 bases at J, with 16 bases between the two ends. Germline V gene sequence: CDR1 SGHVS, CDR2 FQNEAQ. The CDR3 protein is CASSSSDRKVYEQYF. CDR3 nucleotide sequence: TGTGCCAGCAGCTCATCGGACAGAAAAGTCTACGAGCAGTACTTC.

The chain has TRBV15 and TRBJ2-1; 12 bases line up with TRBD2. After removal of 8 bases from V and 9 bases from J, the junction contained 11 bases not matched to a gene. Germline V CDR1 and CDR2: LNHNV, YYDKDF (reference sequence). The CDR3 totals 15 residues. CDR3 DNA: TGTGCCACCCGTAGGCCTAGCGGGAGGGCGAGTGAGCAGTTCTTC. Its protein product is CATRRPSGRASEQFF.

The CDR3 here is CSVEPIAGVEYGYTF. The CDR3 DNA is TGCAGCGTTGAACCAATTGCAGGGGTAGAATATGGCTACACCTTC. This chain connects TRBV29-1 to TRBJ1-2; D possibly corresponds to TRBD1 (6 bases). The CDR3 is 15 residues long. Germline V gene data show CDR1 as SQVTM and CDR2 as ANQGSEA. Trimming shortened V by 2 bases and J by 5 bases, and 18 bases separated the two germline ends.